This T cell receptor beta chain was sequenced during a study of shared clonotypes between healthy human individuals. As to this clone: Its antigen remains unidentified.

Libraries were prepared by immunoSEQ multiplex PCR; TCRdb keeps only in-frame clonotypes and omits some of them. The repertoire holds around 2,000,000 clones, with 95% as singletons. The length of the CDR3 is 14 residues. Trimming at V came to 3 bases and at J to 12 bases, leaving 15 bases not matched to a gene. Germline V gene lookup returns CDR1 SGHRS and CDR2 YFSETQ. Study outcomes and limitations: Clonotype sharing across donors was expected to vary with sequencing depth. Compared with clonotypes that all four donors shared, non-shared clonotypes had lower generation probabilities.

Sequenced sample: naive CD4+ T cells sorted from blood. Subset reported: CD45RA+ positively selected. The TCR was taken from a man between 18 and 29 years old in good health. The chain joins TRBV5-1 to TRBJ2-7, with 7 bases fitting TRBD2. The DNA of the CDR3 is TGCGCCAGCAGCTCAAGCGGGATGGTATTTAAGTGGTACTTC. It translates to CASSSSGMVFKWYF.